This T cell receptor beta chain was identified during a study of T-cell reconstitution after alpha-beta-depleted transplantation in children. The authors prepared the TCRbeta library with unique molecular identifiers. TCRdb re-analysed the PCR reads in MiXCR, keeping a single row per CDR3 protein. Among 600,000 to 700,000 distinct CDR3 sequences listed, 15% to 20% were seen once. Sequences were derived from PBMCs from the stem cell graft donor, sampled from the stem cell graft. This TCR was recovered from a human donor who donated a stem cell graft to a child with acute myeloid leukemia.

This CDR3 reads CATSPRRTGFTEAFF. The CDR3 nucleotides are TGTGCCACCAGCCCTCGCCGGACAGGATTCACTGAAGCTTTCTTT. The rearrangement links TRBV15 to TRBJ1-1, with 7 bases aligning to TRBD1. V lost 5 bases, J lost 4 bases, and 10 bases stayed unmatched. The germline V gene encodes CDR1 LNHNV and CDR2 YYDKDF (reference sequence). The CDR3 runs to 15 residues.